This entry concerns a single T cell receptor beta chain. Its antigen remains unknown. The data derive from a study of T cell repertoires in cytomegalovirus infection. Study context: Researchers turned to recently identified HLA-C-restricted CMV epitopes as well as well-studied HLA-B-restricted ones. CMV infection together with matching HLA type was indicated by public TCR beta signatures. Broader study findings: HLA-C-restricted TCR beta clonotypes specific for CMV led the ex vivo response.

V gave up 2 bases and J gave up 6 bases, with 13 bases separating them. Per germline, CDR1 MNHGY and CDR2 SAAAGT. The CDR3 is 15 residues long. Via MiXCR, TCRdb re-called the reads, giving one row per CDR3 protein. The table lists roughly 150,000 distinct CDR3 sequences, approximately 30% of them singletons, with around 50% in the top ten. Sequences were derived from CD8+ T cells from cultured PBMCs, sampled from culture after CMV antigen stimulation. This TCR came from a human donor in good health (CMV status not recorded). Some clones in this sample may be carry-over from other donors' samples. V is TRBV6-8 and J is TRBJ1-4, with unresolved D. CDR3 amino acids: CASSYGFDWDEKLFF. In nucleotides, the CDR3 is TGTGCCAGCAGTTACGGGTTTGACTGGGATGAAAAACTGTTTTTT.